Following are 31 T cell receptor beta chains from one sample sequenced in a study of response to subunit inactivated influenza vaccine. One entry per CDR3 protein results from TCRdb running MiXCR on the RT-PCR reads. The sample contains around 570,000 distinct CDR3 sequences, 7.6% of which appear only once. Sequences were derived from PBMCs from blood, sampled less than 30 months after vaccination. The source of these receptors is a man aged 50 to 75 who received an inactivated influenza vaccine.

The CDR3: CASRSGQSNEKLFF. As DNA, the CDR3 is TGTGCCAGCAGATCGGGACAGTCAAATGAAAAACTGTTTTTT. The genes are TRBV12-3 or TRBV12-4 and TRBJ1-4, with TRBD1 identical over 7 bases. There are 14 residues in the CDR3. J gave up 5 bases and V 6 bases, and 6 bases lay outside the gene matches.

The V gene is TRBV29-1, the J gene TRBJ1-2, with D possibly being TRBD1 (5 bases). Germline V gene sequence: CDR1 SQVTM, CDR2 ANQGSEA. V lost 6 bases and J 4 bases, leaving 15 bases between the germline ends. The CDR3 has 13 amino acids. The CDR3 sequence: CSVLRGTSYGYTF. The CDR3 coding sequence is TGCAGCGTGCTCAGAGGGACCTCCTATGGCTACACCTTC. Filled out from reference TRBV29-1 and TRBJ1-2, the complete variable domain reads SAVISQKPSRDICQRGTSLTIQCQVDSQVTMMFWYRQQPGQSLTLIATANQGSEATYESGFVIDKFPISRPNLTFSTLTVSNMSPEDSSIYLCSVLRGTSYGYTFGSGTRLTVV.

The chain couples TRBV12-3 or TRBV12-4 to TRBJ1-1, with D possibly matching TRBD1 (5 bases). Trimming took 6 bases from V and 2 from J, leaving 10 bases between them. This CDR3 has 13 amino acids. CDR3 sequence (DNA): TGTGCCAGCAGGGAGGACACCAACACTGAAGCTTTCTTT. Translated: CASREDTNTEAFF.

This clonotype was seen more than once but under ten times. This chain joins TRBV20-1 and TRBJ2-1; D is uncertain. Between the trimmed V and J ends, which lost 1 base and 0 bases, there was a span of 13 bases. The CDR3 consists of 16 residues. Germline CDR1 and CDR2: DFQATT and SNEGSKA (reference sequence). The chain's CDR3 is CSARGRAQSSYNEQFF. CDR3 DNA: TGCAGTGCTAGAGGGCGAGCCCAGAGCTCCTACAATGAGCAGTTCTTC.

This clonotype was found many times. The rearrangement links TRBV12-3 or TRBV12-4 to TRBJ2-2; either TRBD1 or TRBD2 may supply D (6 bases each). The CDR3 is made up of 15 amino acids. V lost 3 bases and J 7 bases, leaving 15 bases between the germline ends. CDR3 region: CASSFFRGQGGELFF. As DNA, the CDR3 is TGTGCCAGCAGTTTTTTCCGGGGGCAAGGCGGGGAGCTGTTTTTT.

The chain couples TRBV5-1 to TRBJ1-2; no clear D. From germline, CDR1 is SGHRS and CDR2 YFSETQ. V shed 0 bases and J shed 2 bases, with 8 bases lying between them. CDR3 length equals 14 residues. CDR3 in DNA: TGCGCCAGCAGCTTGGGGCAGCACAACTATGGCTACACCTTC. This gives the protein CASSLGQHNYGYTF.

This clonotype came up a few times. The genes are TRBV5-1 and TRBJ2-2, with 10 bases aligning to TRBD2. The CDR3 consists of 14 residues. The germline V gene encodes CDR1 SGHRS and CDR2 YFSETQ. The trim removed 6 bases at V and 5 bases at J, leaving 4 bases unmatched. The CDR3 DNA reads TGCGCCAGCAAAAGCGGGGGGGCAACCGGGGAGCTGTTTTTT. It yields the protein CASKSGGATGELFF.

In its sample, this clonotype was seen many times. This chain uses TRBV7-2 with TRBJ2-7, with 7 positions matching TRBD2. The CDR3 runs 15 residues. Looked up from germline, CDR1 is SGHTA and CDR2 is FQGNSA. With V trimmed by 0 bases and J by 4 bases, 6 bases remained unmatched. The chain's CDR3 is CASSLAPLARYEQYF. Written as DNA, the CDR3 is TGTGCCAGCAGCTTAGCGCCACTAGCGAGGTACGAGCAGTACTTC.

The chain combines TRBV2 with TRBJ1-4; D is possibly TRBD1 (5 bases). CDR1 is SNHLY and CDR2 is FYNNEI in the germline V gene. V shed 1 base and J shed 6 bases, with 15 bases lying between them. The CDR3 has 16 residues. DNA for the CDR3: TGTGCCAGCAGTGAAGACAAGGACAATTCTGATGAAAAACTGTTTTTT. This translates into CASSEDKDNSDEKLFF. Full variable domain (rest looked up from reference TRBV2 and TRBJ1-4): EPEVTQTPSHQVTQMGQEVILRCVPISNHLYFYWYRQILGQKVEFLVSFYNNEISEKSEIFDDQFSVERPDGSNFTLKIRSTKLEDSAMYFCASSEDKDNSDEKLFFGSGTQLSVL.

Ten or more counts support this clonotype. The rearrangement uses TRBV4-3 and TRBJ2-7; 9 bases fit TRBD1. Per germline, CDR1 LGHNA and CDR2 YSLEER. This CDR3 is built from 15 residues. V lost 1 base and J lost 5; bases outside the gene matches: 6. CDR3 loop: CASSQGDREIDEQYF. CDR3 DNA: TGCGCCAGCAGCCAAGGGGACAGGGAGATCGACGAGCAGTACTTC.

This clonotype was observed many times. V and J are TRBV29-1 and TRBJ2-7; 9 nucleotides align to TRBD1. Trimming cost V 5 bases and J 3 bases; bases outside gene matches: 11. CDR3 length equals 15 residues. Germline CDR1 reads SQVTM; CDR2 reads ANQGSEA. The CDR3 loop reads CSVLEATGGRYEQYF. The DNA of the CDR3 is TGCAGCGTTCTCGAGGCGACAGGGGGACGCTACGAGCAGTACTTC.

The V gene is TRBV4-3, the J gene TRBJ2-3; no clear D. Trimming left V 0 bases short and J 6 bases short, with 13 bases between. CDR3 length: 15 residues. Per germline, CDR1 LGHNA and CDR2 YSLEER. CDR3 nucleotide sequence: TGCGCCAGCAGCCAAGACCCTACGGTACGGGATACGCAGTATTTT. It codes for CASSQDPTVRDTQYF.

The V gene is TRBV5-6, the J gene TRBJ2-1; D ambiguous. Germline V CDR1 and CDR2: SGHDT, YYEEEE. The CDR3 contains 14 residues. The germline V and J ends were trimmed by 4 bases and 3 bases, with 11 bases remaining between them. The CDR3: CASSPGRLYNEQFF. The CDR3 region has the DNA TGTGCCAGCAGCCCGGGCCGCCTCTACAATGAGCAGTTCTTC.

This clonotype was observed a handful of times. The chain links TRBV7-9 to TRBJ2-5; 10 nucleotides line up with TRBD2. V trimming: 4 bases; J trimming: 1 base; junction bases outside the gene matches: 3. Germline assignment: CDR1 SEHNR and CDR2 FQNEAQ (reference sequence). The CDR3 length is 15 residues. The CDR3 spells CASSWLAGGQETQYF. DNA of the CDR3: TGTGCCAGCAGCTGGTTAGCGGGGGGCCAAGAGACCCAGTACTTC.

In its sample, this clonotype was seen many times. The chain carries TRBV15 and TRBJ1-1, with 7 bases that match TRBD1. Germline trimming cut 0 bases from V and 0 bases from J; bases unmatched to any gene: 7. This CDR3 has 17 residues. CDR1 LNHNV and CDR2 YYDKDF come from the germline V gene (reference sequence). Here the CDR3 DNA reads TGTGCCACCAGCAGAGATCTTTGGACAGGCGTGAACACTGAAGCTTTCTTT. It encodes CATSRDLWTGVNTEAFF.

This clonotype occurred a few times. The genes are TRBV28 and TRBJ2-3; D remains unclear. The V and J ends lost 7 bases and 4 bases respectively, with 15 bases between them. This CDR3 region has 14 residues. Germline lookup yields CDR1 MDHEN and CDR2 SYDVKM. The CDR3 spells CASNRWLSADTQYF. In DNA form, the CDR3 reads TGTGCCAGCAACCGGTGGTTGAGTGCAGATACGCAGTATTTT. Looking up the rest from reference TRBV28 and TRBJ2-3 gives the full variable domain: DVKVTQSSRYLVKRTGEKVFLECVQDMDHENMFWYRQDPGLGLRLIYFSYDVKMKEKGDIPEGYSVSREKKERFSLILESASTNQTSMYLCASNRWLSADTQYFGPGTRLTVL.

This clonotype was seen ten or more times. The chain links TRBV28 to TRBJ2-3; D may be TRBD2 (6 bases). The V and J ends lost 4 bases and 1 base respectively, with 9 bases between them. The germline V gene has CDR1 MDHEN and CDR2 SYDVKM. This CDR3 is 14 amino acids long. The CDR3 sequence is CASSWGGGTDTQYF. The CDR3 bases are TGTGCCAGCAGTTGGGGAGGCGGCACAGATACGCAGTATTTT.

This clonotype has just a few counts. The chain combines TRBV20-1 with TRBJ1-2; no clear D gene. V was cut by 2 bases and J by 7 bases, with 26 bases left in between. CDR1 is DFQATT, CDR2 SNEGSKA, per germline (reference sequence). CDR3 length: 17 amino acids. CDR3 nucleotides: TGCAGTGCTAGATTCGTCGCGGGTGGCGCGGGGAGTCCTGGCTACACCTTC. This gives the protein CSARFVAGGAGSPGYTF.

This clonotype showed up just a few times. The CDR3: CASKSSQGVTGELFF. The CDR3 nucleotides read TGTGCCAGCAAGAGTAGTCAGGGGGTCACCGGGGAGCTGTTTTTT. This sequence joins TRBV28 and TRBJ2-2, with TRBD1 identical over 7 bases. The CDR3 is 15 amino acids. Germline lookup yields CDR1 MDHEN and CDR2 SYDVKM. V lost 7 bases to trimming and J lost 4 bases; unmatched junction nucleotides: 9.

This clonotype appeared many times. The V gene is TRBV20-1, the J gene TRBJ2-7; possibly TRBD1 for D (6 bases). Trimming left V 5 bases short and J 1 base short, with 12 bases between. Germline loops: CDR1 DFQATT, CDR2 SNEGSKA (reference sequence). This CDR3 is 13 amino acids long. DNA for the CDR3: TGCAGTGCTGGCAGGGGAATTTCCTACGAGCAGTACTTC. Translation: CSAGRGISYEQYF.

This clonotype was found a few times. V usage is TRBV20-1 and J usage is TRBJ1-1, with 9 positions matching TRBD1. Germline V CDR1 and CDR2: DFQATT, SNEGSKA (reference sequence). This CDR3 contains 17 residues. V was clipped by 6 bases and J by 0 bases; unmatched bases: 14. In nucleotides, the CDR3 is TGCAGTGCCAACCCCATGTCGGGACAGGGTATGAACACTGAAGCTTTCTTT. Amino acids: CSANPMSGQGMNTEAFF.

There are a few counts of this clonotype. This chain links TRBV7-2 with TRBJ2-7; D may be TRBD1 (6 bases). V shed 5 bases and J shed 7 bases, with 12 bases lying between them. This CDR3 region has 12 residues. Germline CDR1 and CDR2: SGHTA and FQGNSA. Here the CDR3 reads CASSKTGLEQYF. The CDR3 nucleotides read TGTGCCAGCAGCAAAACAGGGCTTGAGCAGTACTTC. Full variable domain (outside the CDR3, taken from reference TRBV7-2 and TRBJ2-7): GAGVSQSPSNKVTEKGKDVELRCDPISGHTALYWYRQSLGQGLEFLIYFQGNSAPDKSGLPSDRFSAERTGGSVSTLTIQRTQQEDSAVYLCASSKTGLEQYFGPGTRLTVT.

This clonotype was counted between two and nine times. The rearrangement uses TRBV6-5 and TRBJ2-1, with D unclear. The V gene's germline CDR1 is MNHEY and CDR2 SVGAGI. Trimming stripped 0 bases from V and 7 bases from J, with 7 bases between. The CDR3 spans 13 residues. The CDR3 spells CASSYSVGNEQFF. CDR3 DNA sequence: TGTGCCAGCAGTTACTCGGTCGGTAATGAGCAGTTCTTC.

This clonotype was picked up a small number of times. The rearrangement links TRBV6-2 or TRBV6-3 to TRBJ2-1, with D possibly being TRBD1 (5 bases). The germline V gene encodes CDR1 MNHEY and CDR2 SVGEGT. The CDR3 is 12 amino acids. The germline V and J ends were trimmed by 6 bases and 6 bases, with 9 bases remaining between them. The CDR3 bases are TGTGCCAGCAGCAGGGATCGCAATGAGCAGTTCTTC. It codes for CASSRDRNEQFF.

This clonotype was observed a handful of times. The CDR3 protein is CASSTGTRTDTQYF. CDR3 coding DNA: TGTGCCAGTAGCACGGGTACAAGAACCGATACGCAGTATTTT. This chain connects TRBV19 to TRBJ2-3; no clear D. The CDR3 runs 14 residues. Germline V lookup: CDR1 LNHDA, CDR2 SQIVND (reference sequence). Trimming shortened V by 6 bases and J by 6 bases, and 16 bases separated the two germline ends.

This rearrangement joins TRBV24-1 to TRBJ2-2, with a weak D call TRBD2 (5 bases). The CDR3 is made up of 14 amino acids. Germline V gene data show CDR1 as KGHDR and CDR2 as SFDVKD. Trimming removed 10 bases at V and 2 bases at J, with 13 bases between. The CDR3: CATLARVNTGELFF. The CDR3 nucleotides read TGTGCCACGCTGGCGCGGGTAAACACCGGGGAGCTGTTTTTT.

In its sample, this clonotype was seen a few times. The gene calls are TRBV11-1 and TRBJ2-4, with D maybe TRBD2 (6 bases). The ends were cut back, 3 bases at V and 0 bases at J, with 21 bases in the middle. CDR1 is SGHAT and CDR2 is FQDESV in the germline V gene (reference sequence). This CDR3 contains 19 residues. The CDR3 sequence is CASSLVVGTSRPAKNIQYF. The CDR3, as DNA: TGTGCCAGCAGCTTGGTGGTCGGGACTTCAAGACCAGCCAAAAACATTCAGTACTTC.

This clonotype was counted a few times. The gene calls are TRBV10-3 and TRBJ2-2; D not certain. Germline V gene data show CDR1 as ENHRY and CDR2 as SYGVKD. Trimming took 0 bases from V and 0 from J, leaving 8 bases between them. CDR3 length: 16 amino acids. CDR3 in amino acids: CAISESATANTGELFF. CDR3 coding DNA: TGTGCCATCAGTGAGTCGGCCACCGCGAACACCGGGGAGCTGTTTTTT.

This chain connects TRBV20-1 to TRBJ2-7; D is tentatively TRBD1 or TRBD2 (5 bases each). Germline loops: CDR1 DFQATT, CDR2 SNEGSKA (reference sequence). Trimming shortened V by 3 bases and J by 4 bases, and 16 bases separated the two germline ends. The CDR3 has 14 amino acids. Here the CDR3 reads CSASPARDAYEQYF. CDR3 coding DNA: TGCAGTGCTAGTCCCGCCCGGGACGCTTACGAGCAGTACTTC.

This clonotype was recorded at least ten times. This chain links TRBV4-3 with TRBJ2-2; D remains unclear. The V end lost 1 base, the J end lost 6 bases, and 6 bases lay between the germline ends. The CDR3 has 13 amino acids. Per the germline V gene, CDR1 is LGHNA and CDR2 is YSLEER. For the CDR3, the DNA is TGCGCCAGCAGCCAAGGCTGGTCCGGGGAGCTGTTTTTT. Its translation: CASSQGWSGELFF.

The V gene is TRBV5-1, the J gene TRBJ2-5; D is ambiguous. From germline, CDR1 is SGHRS and CDR2 YFSETQ. V was cut by 0 bases and J by 1 base, with 4 bases left in between. The CDR3 is 13 residues long. The CDR3 DNA is TGCGCCAGCAGCTTGGTTATCCAAGAGACCCAGTACTTC. Amino acids: CASSLVIQETQYF.